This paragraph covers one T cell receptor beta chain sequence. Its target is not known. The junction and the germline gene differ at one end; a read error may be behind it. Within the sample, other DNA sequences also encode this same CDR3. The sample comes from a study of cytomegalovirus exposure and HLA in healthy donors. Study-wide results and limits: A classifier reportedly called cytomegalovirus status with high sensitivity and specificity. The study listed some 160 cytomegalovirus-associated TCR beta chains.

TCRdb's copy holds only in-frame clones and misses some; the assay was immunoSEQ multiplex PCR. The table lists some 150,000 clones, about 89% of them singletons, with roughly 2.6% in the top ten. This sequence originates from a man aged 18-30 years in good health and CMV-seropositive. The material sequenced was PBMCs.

CDR3 coding DNA: TGTGCCAGCAGAAGACCAGGCTCCGACTATGGCTACACCTTC. This gives the protein CASRRPGSDYGYTF. The V call is TRBV4-1, the J call TRBJ1-2, with D unclear. The CDR3 loop spans 14 amino acids. Germline CDR1 and CDR2: MGHRA and YSYEKL.